Detailed here is one TCR beta chain. The CDR3 sequence is 15 residues long. Losses at the gene ends were 2 bases for V and 2 bases for J; bases not matched to a gene: 5. The germline V gene encodes CDR1 SGHRS and CDR2 YFSETQ. The data belong to a study of tumor-infiltrating lymphocytes in localized non-small cell lung cancer. At the level of the study: Patients included smokers and never-smokers with various histologies, some sampled after neoadjuvant chemotherapy. Tumor tissue and non-adjacent uninvolved lung came from each patient.

Libraries were prepared by immunoSEQ multiplex PCR; TCRdb keeps only in-frame clonotypes and omits some of them. The sample records some 15,000 clones, around 73% being singletons. The receptor was derived from a human donor with non-small cell lung cancer. The chain uses TRBV5-1 and TRBJ2-5; 8 nucleotides agree with TRBD2. Material: lung tumor tissue. The CDR3 DNA sequence: TGCGCCAGCAGCTTCGGGGGGGTGGGGCAAGAGACCCAGTACTTC. It codes for CASSFGGVGQETQYF.